These 24 T cell receptor beta chains share one sample of origin, sequenced in a study of cytomegalovirus exposure and HLA in healthy donors. A multiplex PCR was run with 60 Vbeta primers and 13 Jbeta primers. TCRdb's copy holds only in-frame clones and misses some; the assay was immunoSEQ multiplex PCR. The table has over 100,000 clones, roughly 80% seen once; the top ten hold 2.1%. Sequenced sample: PBMCs. Source of these receptors: a woman in her thirties or forties in good health and CMV-seropositive.

V gene TRBV5-1 combines with J gene TRBJ2-2; D may be TRBD1 (5 bases). The CDR3 length is 15 residues. Looked up from germline, CDR1 is SGHRS and CDR2 is YFSETQ. V was clipped by 5 bases and J by 0 bases, with 11 bases between them. CDR3 protein: CASRVGASNTGELFF. The CDR3 DNA follows: TGCGCCAGCAGAGTAGGGGCTTCGAACACCGGGGAGCTGTTTTTT.

The chain has TRBV5-4 and TRBJ2-7; D gene unclear. Trimming took 5 bases from V and 7 from J, leaving 25 bases between them. The CDR3 is made up of 16 amino acids. The germline CDR1 and CDR2 sequences are SGHNT and YYREEE (reference sequence). CDR3 nucleotides: TGTGCCAGCAGACATACTACCGTCGGCCGCCCGATGGAGCAGTACTTC. It codes for CASRHTTVGRPMEQYF. The variable domain in full, with the rest retrieved from reference TRBV5-4 and TRBJ2-7, is ETGVTQSPTHLIKTRGQQVTLRCSSQSGHNTVSWYQQALGQGPQFIFQYYREEENGRGNFPPRFSGLQFPNYSSELNVNALELDDSALYLCASRHTTVGRPMEQYFGPGTRLTVT.

The chain recombines TRBV7-9 with TRBJ1-2; no firm D call. Trimming pared 5 bases from V and 4 bases from J, leaving 8 bases between. The germline V gene encodes CDR1 SEHNR and CDR2 FQNEAQ (reference sequence). This CDR3 has 12 amino acids. The CDR3: CASSDSGYGYTF. CDR3 coding DNA: TGTGCCAGCAGCGACTCGGGCTATGGCTACACCTTC.

The rearrangement uses TRBV11-2 and TRBJ2-7, with 11 bases matching TRBD1. V was pared by 5 bases and J by 4 bases, with 7 bases of the junction left unmatched. Germline values: CDR1 SGHAT, CDR2 FQNNGV. CDR3 size: 15 residues. The CDR3: CASSRAGTGGYEQYF. In nucleotides, the CDR3 is TGTGCCAGCAGCCGAGCCGGGACAGGGGGTTACGAGCAGTACTTC.

The gene calls are TRBV9 and TRBJ2-1, with D possibly TRBD2 on 5 matching bases. Germline lookup yields CDR1 SGDLS and CDR2 YYNGEE. V was cut by 3 bases and J by 5 bases, with 15 bases left in between. This CDR3 region has 15 residues. The CDR3 nucleotides read TGTGCCAGCAGCGGGAGCGGCCCTCGGAACAATGAGCAGTTCTTC. Encoded protein: CASSGSGPRNNEQFF.

V and J are TRBV21-1 and TRBJ2-5; the table calls TRBD2, which could not be checked here. TRBV21-1 is a known pseudogene. The CDR3 has 13 residues. DNA of the CDR3: TGTGCCAGCAGCCGCCGAGGGACTAGCGGAATGTACTTC. Amino acid sequence: CASSRRGTSGMYF.

The chain carries TRBV5-1 and TRBJ2-2, with 9 bases that match TRBD2. Germline V gene data show CDR1 as SGHRS and CDR2 as YFSETQ. Germline trimming cut 4 bases from V and 3 bases from J; bases unmatched to any gene: 7. This CDR3 spans 16 amino acids. CDR3 DNA sequence: TGCGCCAGCAGCCAGACTAGCGGTCTATACACCGGGGAGCTGTTTTTT. Amino acids: CASSQTSGLYTGELFF.

The rearrangement joins TRBV27 to TRBJ1-1; the D gene is possibly TRBD1 (5 bases). The CDR3 has 15 residues. CDR1 and CDR2 from the germline V gene are MNHEY and SMNVEV (reference sequence). Between the trimmed V and J ends, which lost 2 bases and 1 base, there was a span of 11 bases. The CDR3 loop reads CASSLGDRANTEAFF. For the CDR3, the DNA is TGTGCCAGCAGTTTAGGAGACAGAGCGAACACTGAAGCTTTCTTT.

The V and J genes are TRBV7-6 and TRBJ2-1, with 9 bases identical to TRBD2. CDR3 length: 17 amino acids. From germline, CDR1 is SGHVS and CDR2 FNYEAQ. The V and J ends lost 2 bases and 8 bases, in that order; junction bases with no gene match: 13. As DNA, the CDR3 is TGTGCCAGCAGCTTAAAAGCGGGGGGAGACGGAGTATATGAGCAGTTCTTC. It is translated as CASSLKAGGDGVYEQFF. Complete variable domain (other parts from reference TRBV7-6 and TRBJ2-1): GAGVSQSPRYKVTKRGQDVALRCDPISGHVSLYWYRQALGQGPEFLTYFNYEAQQDKSGLPNDRFSAERPEGSISTLTIQRTEQRDSAMYRCASSLKAGGDGVYEQFFGPGTRLTVL.

This sequence joins TRBV9 and TRBJ1-1; 8 positions match TRBD1. V trimming: 3 bases; J trimming: 1 base; junction bases outside the gene matches: 2. This CDR3 has 14 amino acids. Germline V gene data show CDR1 as SGDLS and CDR2 as YYNGEE. CDR3 region: CASSETGANTEAFF. Here the CDR3 DNA reads TGTGCCAGCAGCGAGACAGGGGCGAACACTGAAGCTTTCTTT.

Only one count was recorded for this clone. The rearrangement uses TRBV2 and TRBJ1-5, with D uncertain. Germline CDR1 and CDR2: SNHLY and FYNNEI. The germline V and J ends were trimmed by 2 bases and 7 bases, with 15 bases remaining between them. The CDR3 loop spans 15 amino acids. Written as DNA, the CDR3 is TGTGCCAGCAGTGAACAGGAGGTTGTCGGGCAGCCCCAGCATTTT. This translates into CASSEQEVVGQPQHF.

The V gene is TRBV7-9, the J gene TRBJ2-5; 9 bases map to TRBD2. Per germline, CDR1 SEHNR and CDR2 FQNEAQ (reference sequence). Unmatched junction bases numbered 10, after V lost 3 bases and J lost 5 bases. CDR3 size: 16 residues. CDR3 amino acids: CASSFGASGIRETQYF. CDR3 coding DNA: TGTGCCAGCAGCTTCGGTGCTAGCGGGATTAGGGAGACCCAGTACTTC.

The V call is TRBV11-3, the J call TRBJ2-5; 8 nucleotides agree with TRBD1. The CDR3 has 16 residues. V gave up 5 bases and J gave up 0 bases; unmatched junction bases: 8. From germline, CDR1 is SGHNT and CDR2 YENEEA. The CDR3 region has the DNA TGTGCCAGCAGCCCACGGACAGGGTACGACCAAGAGACCCAGTACTTC. Its translation is CASSPRTGYDQETQYF.

This clone has just a few counts. The chain has TRBV7-2 and TRBJ2-7; 7 bases map to TRBD1. The CDR3 totals 14 residues. CDR1 is SGHTA, CDR2 FQGNSA, per germline. The ends lost 2 bases at V and 3 bases at J; junction bases unmatched: 4. The CDR3 loop reads CASSLYWDSYEQYF. DNA of the CDR3: TGTGCCAGCAGCTTATATTGGGACAGCTACGAGCAGTACTTC.

The chain combines TRBV30 with TRBJ2-3; D is perhaps TRBD2 (6 bases). CDR1 GTSNPN and CDR2 SVGIG come from the germline V gene (reference sequence). Trimming pared 5 bases from V and 0 bases from J, leaving 15 bases between. The CDR3 has 15 residues. The chain's CDR3 is CAWALAVSSTDTQYF. The DNA for the CDR3 is TGTGCCTGGGCGTTAGCGGTCTCTAGCACAGATACGCAGTATTTT.

The V and J genes are TRBV5-4 and TRBJ1-1; D may be TRBD1 (5 bases). V lost 2 bases, J lost 4 bases, and 18 bases lay in between. The CDR3 is 16 amino acids. Looked up from germline, CDR1 is SGHNT and CDR2 is YYREEE (reference sequence). The CDR3 here is CASSFRRTGEVTEAFF. The DNA of the CDR3 is TGTGCCAGCAGCTTTCGCAGGACGGGGGAGGTCACTGAAGCTTTCTTT.

V usage is TRBV6-5 and J usage is TRBJ2-1, with 7 bases matching TRBD2. Per the germline V gene, CDR1 is MNHEY and CDR2 is SVGAGI. The CDR3 has 14 residues. J gave up 9 bases and V 3 bases, and 8 bases lay outside the gene matches. The CDR3 DNA sequence: TGTGCCAGCAGTTATTCGACTAGCTCATCTGAGCAGTTCTTC. The encoded protein is CASSYSTSSSEQFF.

The V and J genes are TRBV6-4 and TRBJ2-3, with TRBD2 identical over 14 bases. V lost 0 bases and J lost 4; bases outside the gene matches: 0. Germline-derived CDR1 and CDR2 are MRHNA and SNTAGT. The CDR3 has 16 amino acids. DNA of the CDR3: TGTGCCAGCAGTGACTCGGGACTAGCGGGAGCAGATACGCAGTATTTT. Protein: CASSDSGLAGADTQYF.

The chain employs TRBV29-1 and TRBJ1-3, with TRBD1 as a possible D gene (6 bases). V was cut by 5 bases and J by 2 bases, with 7 bases left in between. This CDR3 has 12 residues. CDR1 is SQVTM, CDR2 ANQGSEA, per germline. Here the CDR3 reads CSVSGAGNTIYF. CDR3 coding DNA: TGCAGCGTTTCAGGGGCTGGAAACACCATATATTTT.

The chain is built from TRBV5-4 and TRBJ2-1; possible D gene TRBD1, 5 bases. Germline CDR1 reads SGHNT; CDR2 reads YYREEE (reference sequence). With 4 bases removed from V and 2 bases from J, the gap between germline ends came to 13 bases. The CDR3 has 15 residues. The CDR3 protein is CASSARDSAYNEQFF. The CDR3 nucleotides read TGTGCCAGCAGCGCCAGGGATAGTGCCTACAATGAGCAGTTCTTC.

This clone was counted only a few times. The chain carries TRBV6-5 and TRBJ1-1; possible D gene TRBD1, 5 bases. The CDR3 has 13 residues. V lost 5 bases, J lost 2 bases, and 9 bases lay in between. CDR1 and CDR2 (germline): MNHEY, SVGAGI. The CDR3 sequence is CASSLDINTEAFF. The CDR3 nucleotides read TGTGCCAGCAGTCTGGACATCAACACTGAAGCTTTCTTT.

The V and J genes are TRBV7-2 and TRBJ1-2, with a weak D call TRBD1 (6 bases). The V end was cut by 1 base, the J end by 5 bases, with 8 bases between. Germline V lookup: CDR1 SGHTA, CDR2 FQGNSA. The CDR3 extends over 13 amino acids. This CDR3 is CASSLEQGYGYTF. DNA for the CDR3: TGTGCCAGCAGCTTAGAACAGGGTTATGGCTACACCTTC.

CDR3 in DNA: TGTGCCAGCAGGGCTATAGCGGGAATGTACGAGCAGTACTTC. As protein: CASRAIAGMYEQYF. This sequence joins TRBV27 and TRBJ2-7, with 8 nucleotides matching TRBD2. The CDR3 is 14 residues long. CDR1 is MNHEY and CDR2 is SMNVEV in the germline V gene (reference sequence). The V and J ends lost 6 bases and 4 bases, in that order; junction bases with no gene match: 8.

The genes are TRBV5-1 and TRBJ2-1; D is perhaps TRBD2 (6 bases). The CDR3 runs 16 residues. The germline CDR1 and CDR2 sequences are SGHRS and YFSETQ. V lost 4 bases and J lost 0, with 14 bases in between. This CDR3 reads CASSVSSASSYNEQFF. The CDR3 DNA reads TGCGCCAGCAGCGTGTCTAGCGCTAGCTCCTACAATGAGCAGTTCTTC.